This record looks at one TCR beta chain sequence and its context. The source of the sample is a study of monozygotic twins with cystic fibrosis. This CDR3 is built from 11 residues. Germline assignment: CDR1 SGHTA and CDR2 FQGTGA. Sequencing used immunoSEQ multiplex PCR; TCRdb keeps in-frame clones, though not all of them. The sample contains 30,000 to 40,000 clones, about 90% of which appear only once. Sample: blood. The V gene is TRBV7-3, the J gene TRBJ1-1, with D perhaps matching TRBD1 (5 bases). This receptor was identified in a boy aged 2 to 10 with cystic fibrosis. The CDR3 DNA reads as TGTGGCCAGGGTGCGGACACTGAAGCTTTCTTT. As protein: CGQGADTEAFF. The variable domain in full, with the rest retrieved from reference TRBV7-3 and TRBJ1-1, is GAGVSQTPSNKVTEKGKYVELRCDPISGHTALYWYRQSLGQGPEFLIYFQGTGAADDSGLPNDRFFAVRPEGSVSTLKIQRTERGDSAVYLCGQGADTEAFFGQGTRLTVV.